The present T cell receptor (beta chain) was sequenced within a study of beta chain features in type 1 diabetes. Study-level results: PCR might show a preference for shorter templates, equally across patients and controls.

In its sample, this clone was seen a few times. The antigen is undetermined. Expressed TCRB transcripts got sequenced, as all isolated RNA was reverse transcribed. Profiled with immunoSEQ multiplex PCR; TCRdb holds only in-frame clones, not every one. The profile covers around 340,000 clones, with roughly 8% appearing a single time and 0.44% taken by the ten largest. The sample was central memory CD4+ T cells from blood. This receptor was obtained from a woman aged 18-29 years in good health.

DNA of the CDR3: TGCAGCGTAGAGCCGGGTCTACGGGGGACCCAGTACTTC. Residues: CSVEPGLRGTQYF. The chain combines TRBV29-1 with TRBJ2-5; TRBD2 might be the D (5 bases). The CDR3 is made up of 13 amino acids. CDR1 is SQVTM and CDR2 is ANQGSEA in the germline V gene. Trimming pared 6 bases from V and 7 bases from J, leaving 18 bases between.